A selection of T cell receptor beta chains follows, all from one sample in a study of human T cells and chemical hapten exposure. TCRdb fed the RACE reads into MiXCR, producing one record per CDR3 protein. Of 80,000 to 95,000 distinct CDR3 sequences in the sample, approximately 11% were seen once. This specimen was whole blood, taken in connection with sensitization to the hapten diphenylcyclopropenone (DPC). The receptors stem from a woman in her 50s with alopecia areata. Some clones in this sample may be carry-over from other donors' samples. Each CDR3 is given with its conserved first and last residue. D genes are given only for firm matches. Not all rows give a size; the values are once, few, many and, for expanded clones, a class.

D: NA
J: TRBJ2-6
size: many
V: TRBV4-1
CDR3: CASSQAGTGANVLTF
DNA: TGCGCCAGCAGCCAAGCAGGGACCGGGGCCAACGTCCTGACTTTC

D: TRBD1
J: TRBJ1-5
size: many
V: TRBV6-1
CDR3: CASSGLGQGARFPQPQHF
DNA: TGTGCCAGCAGTGGTTTGGGACAGGGGGCCAGATTCCCTCAGCCCCAGCATTTT

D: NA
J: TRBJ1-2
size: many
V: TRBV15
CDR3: CATSRDRQATEGYTF
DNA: TGTGCCACCAGCAGGGATAGACAGGCCACCGAGGGCTACACCTTC

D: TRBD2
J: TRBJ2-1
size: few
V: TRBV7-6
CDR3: CASSLPAGGPINEQFF
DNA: TGTGCCAGCAGCTTACCAGCGGGGGGGCCTATCAATGAGCAGTTCTTC

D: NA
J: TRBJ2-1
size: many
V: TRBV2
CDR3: CASSDPSYNEQFF
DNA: TGTGCCAGCAGTGATCCCTCCTACAATGAGCAGTTCTTC

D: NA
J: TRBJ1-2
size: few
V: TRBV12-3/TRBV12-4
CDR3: CASSLQGSVYGYTF
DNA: TGTGCCAGCAGTCTGCAGGGTTCTGTCTATGGCTACACCTTC

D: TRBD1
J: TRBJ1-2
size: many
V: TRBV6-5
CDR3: CASRDWDSHNYGYTF
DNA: TGTGCCAGCAGGGACTGGGACAGTCATAACTATGGCTACACCTTC

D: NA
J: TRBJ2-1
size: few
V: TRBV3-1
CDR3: CASSHEYNEQFF
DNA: TGTGCCAGCAGCCATGAATACAATGAGCAGTTCTTC

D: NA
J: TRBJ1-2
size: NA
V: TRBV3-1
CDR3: CASSRSLGLLNYGYTF
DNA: TGTGCCAGCAGCCGAAGTTTGGGACTCCTTAACTATGGCTACACCTTC

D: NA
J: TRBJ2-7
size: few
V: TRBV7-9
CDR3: CASSLGQDGYEQYF
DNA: TGTGCCAGCAGCTTAGGGCAGGACGGCTACGAGCAGTACTTC

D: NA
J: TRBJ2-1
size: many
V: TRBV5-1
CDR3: CASSLGEVQFF
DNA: TGCGCCAGCAGCCTAGGGGAGGTGCAGTTCTTC

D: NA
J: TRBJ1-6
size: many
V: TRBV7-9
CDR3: CASSPGTATYNSPLHF
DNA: TGTGCCAGCAGCCCGGGGACGGCCACCTATAATTCACCCCTCCACTTT

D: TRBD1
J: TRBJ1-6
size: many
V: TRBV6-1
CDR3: CASSEPAGGFHNSPLHF
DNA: TGTGCCAGCAGTGAACCGGCAGGGGGGTTCCATAATTCACCCCTCCACTTT

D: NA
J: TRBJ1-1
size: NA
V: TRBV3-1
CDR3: CASSQADVGAFF
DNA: TGTGCCAGCAGCCAAGCGGACGTTGGAGCTTTCTTT

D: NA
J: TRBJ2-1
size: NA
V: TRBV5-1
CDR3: CASSPVMGANEQFF
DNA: TGCGCCAGCAGCCCCGTGATGGGGGCAAATGAGCAGTTCTTC